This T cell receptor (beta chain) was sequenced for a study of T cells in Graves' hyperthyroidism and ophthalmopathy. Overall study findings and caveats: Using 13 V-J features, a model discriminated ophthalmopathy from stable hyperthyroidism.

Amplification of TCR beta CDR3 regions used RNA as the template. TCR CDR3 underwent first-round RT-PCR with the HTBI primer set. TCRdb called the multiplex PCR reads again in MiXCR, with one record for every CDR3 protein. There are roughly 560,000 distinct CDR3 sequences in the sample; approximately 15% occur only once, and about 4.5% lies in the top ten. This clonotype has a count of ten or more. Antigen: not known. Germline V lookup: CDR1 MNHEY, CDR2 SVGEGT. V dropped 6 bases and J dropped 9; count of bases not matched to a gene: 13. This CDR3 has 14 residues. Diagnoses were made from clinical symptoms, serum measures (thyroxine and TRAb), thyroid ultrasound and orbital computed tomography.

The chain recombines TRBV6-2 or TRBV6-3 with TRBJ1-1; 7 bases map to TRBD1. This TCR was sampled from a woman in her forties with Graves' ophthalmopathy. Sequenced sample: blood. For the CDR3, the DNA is TGTGCCAGCAGCTCAACAGGGGTTAGGGCTCAAGCTTTCTTT. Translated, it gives CASSSTGVRAQAFF.